These 27 T cell receptor beta chains originate from one sample sequenced in a study of T cells after yellow fever vaccination. TCRdb re-derived calls from the 5' RACE reads in MiXCR, one entry per CDR3 protein. Here the sample spans approximately 250,000 distinct CDR3 sequences, roughly 6.8% being singletons. The input for sequencing was CD4+ T cells sorted from PBMCs, taken on the day of the yellow fever booster vaccination. The receptor set was obtained from a young man who received the YFV17D yellow fever vaccine.

In this sample, this clonotype turned up many times. The chain has TRBV7-2 and TRBJ2-5; TRBD2 matches 7 bases. Germline CDR1 and CDR2: SGHTA and FQGNSA. With V trimmed by 1 base and J by 2 bases, 4 bases remained unmatched. The CDR3 sequence is 15 residues long. The CDR3 here is CASSLELARQETQYF. For the CDR3, the DNA is TGTGCCAGCAGCTTAGAACTAGCGAGGCAAGAGACCCAGTACTTC.

The rearrangement uses TRBV25-1 and TRBJ2-5; the match to TRBD2 covers 8 bases. The CDR3 sequence is 14 residues long. The V gene end was trimmed by 7 bases and the J gene end by 5 bases; junction bases not matched to a gene: 9. CDR1 is MGHDK and CDR2 is SYGVNS in the germline V gene. In DNA form, the CDR3 reads TGTGCCAGCACCGACCGGGGGGGCAAGGAGACCCAGTACTTC. Protein sequence: CASTDRGGKETQYF.

This clonotype was recorded at least ten times. The chain joins TRBV18 to TRBJ2-2; 7 bases are a match to TRBD1. The CDR3 loop spans 16 amino acids. The germline gives CDR1 KGHSH, CDR2 LQKENI. Trimming cost V 3 bases and J 4 bases; bases outside gene matches: 8. The CDR3 spells CASSPSQDRVTGELFF. The CDR3 DNA reads TGTGCCAGCTCACCCTCCCAAGACAGGGTCACCGGGGAGCTGTTTTTT.

This clonotype occurred many times. The chain employs TRBV11-3 and TRBJ2-7; TRBD1 is a possible D gene (6 bases). The CDR3 contains 13 residues. Between the trimmed V and J ends, which lost 8 bases and 5 bases, there was a span of 16 bases. In germline, CDR1 is SGHNT, CDR2 YENEEA. The CDR3 region has the DNA TGTGCCAGCCAAAGGCAGGGGAAGGACGAGCAGTACTTC. This encodes CASQRQGKDEQYF.

This rearrangement joins TRBV27 to TRBJ1-1; tentatively, D is TRBD1 (5 bases). V was trimmed by 4 bases and J by 0 bases, leaving 9 bases between them. Germline CDR1 MNHEY, CDR2 SMNVEV (reference sequence). The CDR3 has 14 amino acids. Written as DNA, the CDR3 is TGTGCCAGCAGTTCGGGACGGTTGAACACTGAAGCTTTCTTT. It is translated as CASSSGRLNTEAFF.

The chain uses TRBV28 and TRBJ2-7; D unresolved. Trimming removed 6 bases at V and 3 bases at J, with 12 bases between. The germline V gene has CDR1 MDHEN and CDR2 SYDVKM. The CDR3 has 13 residues. CDR3 in DNA: TGTGCCAGCAGGATCGGCTCTGACTACGAGCAGTACTTC. Protein product: CASRIGSDYEQYF.

This clonotype was seen many times. The rearrangement joins TRBV7-2 to TRBJ2-5; 9 positions match TRBD1. The CDR3 has 16 amino acids. Trimming took 5 bases from V and 5 from J; bases not matched to a gene: 12. Per the germline V gene, CDR1 is SGHTA and CDR2 is FQGNSA. This CDR3 reads CASSKRSPTGGETQYF. CDR3 in DNA: TGTGCCAGCAGCAAACGGAGCCCGACAGGGGGGGAGACCCAGTACTTC.

CDR3 nucleotides: TGCGCCACCCATGTGCGGGAGTCCCTATACAATGAGCAGTTCTTC. Translating gives CATHVRESLYNEQFF. V usage is TRBV5-1 and J usage is TRBJ2-1; the match to TRBD2 covers 7 bases. The CDR3 is made up of 15 amino acids. The V segment lost 9 bases and the J segment 4 bases; nucleotides outside the gene matches: 13. Per germline, CDR1 SGHRS and CDR2 YFSETQ. Using reference TRBV5-1 and TRBJ2-1 for the parts outside the CDR3, the full variable domain is KAGVTQTPRYLIKTRGQQVTLSCSPISGHRSVSWYQQTPGQGLQFLFEYFSETQRNKGNFPGRFSGRQFSNSRSEMNVSTLELGDSALYLCATHVRESLYNEQFFGPGTRLTVL.

This rearrangement joins TRBV5-1 to TRBJ2-3; the D is unclear. The CDR3 is made up of 14 amino acids. Trimming left V 0 bases short and J 0 bases short, with 5 bases between. CDR1 is SGHRS and CDR2 is YFSETQ in the germline V gene. Written as DNA, the CDR3 is TGCGCCAGCAGCTTGGAACCAAGCACAGATACGCAGTATTTT. Its protein product is CASSLEPSTDTQYF.

The sample holds a few counts of this clonotype. The V call is TRBV7-8, the J call TRBJ2-1; D remains ambiguous. The CDR3 runs to 14 residues. CDR1 is SGHVS, CDR2 FQNEAQ, per germline. Trimming took 6 bases from V and 7 from J, leaving 16 bases between them. CDR3 nucleotide sequence: TGTGCCAGCAGGGGCTACCCAGTGGAAAATGAGCAGTTCTTC. Translated: CASRGYPVENEQFF.

A note on this clonotype: A clone one base away is much larger, so this may be a read error. This chain links TRBV18 with TRBJ2-3; D is uncertain. The CDR3 spans 15 residues. The V end was cut by 4 bases, the J end by 6 bases, with 17 bases between. CDR1 is KGHSH and CDR2 is LQKENI in the germline V gene. The chain's CDR3 is CASSQLLGFLDTQYF. CDR3 nucleotides: TGTGCCAGCTCACAGTTATTGGGTTTTTTGGATACGCAGTATTTT.

The chain links TRBV18 to TRBJ2-3; possible D gene TRBD2, 5 bases. Trimming cost V 5 bases and J 4 bases, with 10 bases left between them. CDR3 length: 13 amino acids. Germline CDR1 is KGHSH and CDR2 is LQKENI. The chain's CDR3 is CASSWAGSDTQYF. The CDR3 DNA sequence: TGTGCCAGCTCATGGGCGGGTTCAGATACGCAGTATTTT. The full variable domain, rest sourced from reference TRBV18 and TRBJ2-3, is NAGVMQNPRHLVRRRGQEARLRCSPMKGHSHVYWYRQLPEEGLKFMVYLQKENIIDESGMPKERFSAEFPKEGPSILRIQQVVRGDSAAYFCASSWAGSDTQYFGPGTRLTVL.

This chain links TRBV13 with TRBJ2-3; tentative D call: TRBD1 (6 bases). The CDR3 has 14 residues. Germline CDR1 reads PRHDT; CDR2 reads FYEKMQ (reference sequence). Trimming pared 3 bases from V and 4 bases from J, leaving 11 bases between. CDR3 in amino acids: CASSLVAGADTQYF. For the CDR3, the DNA is TGTGCCAGCAGCTTGGTCGCAGGGGCAGATACGCAGTATTTT.

This clonotype was seen only a few times. The gene calls are TRBV10-3 and TRBJ2-1; D tentatively fits TRBD1 or TRBD2 (5 bases each). CDR1 and CDR2 from the germline V gene are ENHRY and SYGVKD. Trimming took 0 bases from V and 8 from J, leaving 20 bases between them. The CDR3 spans 17 residues. The CDR3: CAISESLARGGGDEQFF. In nucleotides, the CDR3 is TGTGCCATCAGTGAGTCCCTGGCTCGGGGTGGGGGAGATGAGCAGTTCTTC.

This clonotype was recorded at least ten times. The chain carries TRBV20-1 and TRBJ2-5; 9 bases match TRBD2. Germline CDR1 DFQATT, CDR2 SNEGSKA (reference sequence). With 3 bases clipped from V and 5 bases from J, the junction kept 13 bases outside the gene matches. CDR3 length: 16 residues. The CDR3 sequence is CSARGGREVKGETQYF. As DNA, the CDR3 is TGCAGTGCTAGGGGCGGGAGGGAGGTTAAGGGTGAGACCCAGTACTTC.

A few counts support this clonotype. The chain joins TRBV6-5 to TRBJ1-4; unclear D gene. Trimming removed 4 bases at V and 8 bases at J, with 17 bases between. CDR3 length: 15 amino acids. Germline V lookup: CDR1 MNHEY, CDR2 SVGAGI. The CDR3, as DNA: TGTGCCAGCAGTTCCTTGCTCGGTACAGCCGAAAAACTGTTTTTT. Translating it yields CASSSLLGTAEKLFF.

This clonotype was observed a handful of times. This chain joins TRBV7-8 and TRBJ1-4; 7 nucleotides align to TRBD1. From germline, CDR1 is SGHVS and CDR2 FQNEAQ. The CDR3 has 14 residues. The V segment lost 3 bases and the J segment 5 bases; nucleotides outside the gene matches: 3. The CDR3 DNA reads TGTGCCAGCAGCTTTGGGACAGTGAATGAAAAACTGTTTTTT. Translated, it gives CASSFGTVNEKLFF.

The chain couples TRBV12-3 or TRBV12-4 to TRBJ2-5; tentatively, D is TRBD2 (6 bases). Trimming left V 5 bases short and J 2 bases short, with 21 bases between. This CDR3 has 17 amino acids. The CDR3 coding sequence is TGTGCCAGCAGTCCCCGAAAGGTAGCGGAGCCACAAGAGACCCAGTACTTC. This translates into CASSPRKVAEPQETQYF.

This clonotype occurred many times. For the CDR3, the DNA is TGTGCCAGCAGTTTTTTATTGACAGGGGGTCCGGGGGGCTACACCTTC. This translates into CASSFLLTGGPGGYTF. The rearrangement links TRBV12-3 or TRBV12-4 to TRBJ1-2; 9 positions agree with TRBD1. The CDR3 length is 16 residues. Trimming cost V 3 bases and J 8 bases; bases outside gene matches: 13.

Only a few counts were recorded for this clonotype. The chain uses TRBV20-1 and TRBJ2-7; 8 bases agree with TRBD2. The ends lost 1 base at V and 2 bases at J; junction bases unmatched: 7. The CDR3 covers 15 residues. The germline V gene encodes CDR1 DFQATT and CDR2 SNEGSKA (reference sequence). CDR3 loop: CSARGRGTRTYEQYF. The CDR3 DNA follows: TGCAGTGCTAGAGGTCGCGGGACTAGGACCTACGAGCAGTACTTC.

This clonotype was observed at least ten times. The junction and the germline gene differ at one end; a read error may be behind it. This chain connects TRBV5-1 to TRBJ2-1, with a tentative D call TRBD1 (6 bases). Germline V gene sequence: CDR1 SGHRS, CDR2 YFSETQ. The CDR3 runs to 15 residues. The CDR3 bases are TGCGCCAGCAGCTTTTACAGGGATTCCTCCAATGAGCAGTTCTTC. This codes for CASSFYRDSSNEQFF.

This clonotype has at least ten counts. V gene TRBV10-3 combines with J gene TRBJ2-5, with D perhaps given as TRBD1 or TRBD2 (5 bases each). Germline V CDR1 and CDR2: ENHRY, SYGVKD. Trimming pared 2 bases from V and 5 bases from J, leaving 12 bases between. The CDR3 covers 14 residues. The CDR3 DNA is TGTGCCATCAGTGAGGATAGGGACGTTGAGACCCAGTACTTC. Amino acid sequence: CAISEDRDVETQYF.

The chain carries TRBV5-8 and TRBJ2-3; 7 bases agree with TRBD1. Germline CDR1 SGHTS, CDR2 YDEGEE. V lost 6 bases to trimming and J lost 0 bases; unmatched junction nucleotides: 4. The CDR3 contains 14 residues. The CDR3 DNA sequence: TGTGCCAGCACCCCGGGACAGAGCACAGATACGCAGTATTTT. It codes for CASTPGQSTDTQYF.

This clonotype showed up just a few times. The final CDR3 position lacks the conserved phenylalanine or tryptophan, pointing to a likely read error. Because the CDR3's place on the DNA is in doubt, the DNA is left out and the CDR3 is given as listed by TCRdb. This chain connects TRBV28 to TRBJ2-7; the table calls TRBD2, which could not be checked here. CDR1 is MDHEN, CDR2 SYDVKM, per germline. A total of 12 residues make up the CDR3, ends included. The CDR3: CASSSPLQDPRL.

The chain carries TRBV7-2 and TRBJ1-1; TRBD1 aligns across 7 bases. After removal of 3 bases from V and 6 bases from J, the junction contained 7 bases not matched to a gene. The germline V gene encodes CDR1 SGHTA and CDR2 FQGNSA. The length of the CDR3 is 14 residues. The CDR3 sequence: CASSFYPGGPEAFF. The DNA for the CDR3 is TGTGCCAGCAGCTTTTATCCAGGGGGGCCTGAAGCTTTCTTT.

This clonotype was counted many times. V usage is TRBV2 and J usage is TRBJ1-5; no clear D gene. The CDR3 loop spans 13 amino acids. V was shortened by 8 bases and J by 2 bases, with 10 bases between the two germline ends. Germline V gives CDR1 SNHLY, CDR2 FYNNEI. The chain's CDR3 is CASWQAGNQPQHF. CDR3 nucleotide sequence: TGTGCCAGCTGGCAGGCGGGCAATCAGCCCCAGCATTTT. Full variable domain (remainder filled in from reference TRBV2 and TRBJ1-5): EPEVTQTPSHQVTQMGQEVILRCVPISNHLYFYWYRQILGQKVEFLVSFYNNEISEKSEIFDDQFSVERPDGSNFTLKIRSTKLEDSAMYFCASWQAGNQPQHFGDGTRLSIL.

About this clonotype itself: A much larger clone lies a single base off, so this may be a read error. This CDR3 reads CASSLRDRGSNEQFF. The CDR3 coding sequence is TGCGCCAGCAGCCTCCGGGACAGGGGGAGTAATGAGCAGTTCTTC. This chain connects TRBV4-3 to TRBJ2-1; TRBD1 agrees at 11 bases. The V and J ends lost 4 bases and 7 bases, in that order; junction bases with no gene match: 6. CDR3 length equals 15 residues. From germline, CDR1 is LGHNA and CDR2 YSLEER.